This TCR beta chain was documented in a study of T cell responses to AZD1222 COVID-19 vaccine (dated by TCRdb to the early 2020s). Background on the whole study: TCR sequencing was performed for some 250 trial participants, of whom around 210 were given two doses of AZD1222 and 26 were given two doses of MenACWY control vaccine. Trial participants were enrolled into age subgroups of 18-55, 56-69 and 70-plus years, which contained approximately 150, 28 and 58 TCR-sequenced participants, respectively.

The CDR3 regions of human TCRbeta chains were analyzed by immunosequencing. For the original study's pipeline: TCRs in the repertoires were matched against a reference library of SARS-CoV-2-specific TCRs that had been generated with the MIRA antigen-specificity platform. Breadth meant the fraction of unique TCRs that were SARS-CoV-2-associated, whereas depth meant the fraction of total T cells that were SARS-CoV-2-associated. Using the MIRA data, each spike-specific TCR was assigned both to the spike region to which the TCR was reactive and to a CD4 or CD8 class. Log10-transformed breadth and depth values were compared by one-way ANOVA with Sidak's multiple comparisons tests. TCRdb mirrors the immuneACCESS table, restricted to in-frame sequences. Some clones are absent from its copies; in checked studies, under half trace to an unresolved V gene, and the reason for the others is unknown. The V and J calls and clone size were taken over from that table, and D and trimming were inferred from the DNA. Within this sample are approximately 77,000 clones, with 92% of them counted one time only. Roughly 5% of the sample rests with the top ten.

Of note for this clone: Its antigen has not been determined. Per-nucleotide qualities are absent, and no much larger clonotype sits a single base away.

At the junction V is shortened by 3 bases and J by 6 bases, with 15 bases in between. The cysteine opens and the phenylalanine closes a CDR3 of 14 amino acids. Of all the DNA, just the CDR3 is kept, 42 bases in frame from base 1. CDR1 and CDR2 (SGHDT, YYEEEE) derive from the germline V gene. Results the study describes overall, beyond this receptor: Because no day 14 peak-response samples were available, the repertoires could be characterized only after the peak T cell response. The 56-69-year group was small, and its depth increase did not reach significance, likely because of low power. A significant rise in spike-specific TCR breadth and depth was observed after two AZD1222 doses relative to day 0 and relative to MenACWY recipients. The whole spike protein was spanned by vaccine-associated CD4 TCRs, and dominant responses were seen in regions 160-218 and 743-854. Participants were mostly white British, with more females than males. The authors suggested clonal diversity may have been underestimated. Only 5 to 7 AZD1222 recipients were SARS-CoV-2 seropositive at baseline, limiting conclusions about previously exposed vaccinees. Reportedly, almost half of the unique spike-specific TCRs recognized epitopes lying outside the regions that are mutated in the B.1.351 and B.1.1.7 variants.

Per the publication, the time point label means: about 28 days (+/-7) after the second vaccine dose. Because spike-specific TCR depth and breadth did not differ between the two schedules, AZD1222 recipients who got a second dose at roughly 4 weeks were pooled with those who got a second dose at roughly 12 weeks. Samples from vaccinated people were obtained from the UK trials COV001 and COV002, which included a single-blind randomized controlled phase 2/3 trial of AZD1222 (ChAdOx1 nCoV-19) in healthy adults. Trial participant PBMC samples were collected at day 0 and day 28 after the second dose for TCRbeta chain sequencing.

Recombination linked TRBV5-6 to TRBJ2-5, and TRBD2 may be the D gene, going by 6 matching bases. The sample consisted of peripheral blood, taken 28 days after the second AZD1222 dose. This receptor was obtained from an adult who received the AZD1222 COVID-19 vaccine. CDR3 region: CASSWGTGVKTQYF. The DNA sequence is TGTGCCAGCAGCTGGGGCACGGGGGTGAAGACCCAGTACTTC.